This T cell receptor beta chain was identified in a study of siplizumab effects on memory and regulatory T cells. Overall study results and limits: Naive T cells seemed more diverse than memory cells and seemed major alloresponse contributors.

As for this clone: The antigen is unknown.

TCRdb's table, derived via immunoSEQ multiplex PCR, lists solely in-frame clones and lacks some. This table has roughly 18,000 clones, 40% to 55% appearing once. The mixed lymphocyte reaction cells were held in coculture (37°C) for 6 days. A 1:1 mix was made of stimulator PBMCs labelled with Violet Dye and responder PBMCs labelled with CFSE. V lost 8 bases to trimming and J lost 2 bases, with 13 bases between them. In germline, CDR1 is SGHTA, CDR2 FQGTGA. The CDR3 sequence is 14 residues long. The clonotype originates from a human donor in good health; the cells came from an allogeneic mixed lymphocyte reaction. V usage is TRBV7-3 and J usage is TRBJ2-4; the D gene could be TRBD1 or TRBD2 (6 bases each). Sequencing was done on a sample of CFSE-low (dividing) CD4+ T cells sorted from an allogeneic mixed lymphocyte reaction. The CDR3 DNA reads as TGTGCCAGCGCAGAGGGGGGATCCAAAAACATTCAGTACTTC. Translated, it gives CASAEGGSKNIQYF.